The rows below give T cell receptor beta chains drawn from one sample of a study of cytomegalovirus exposure and HLA in healthy donors. Data came from immunoSEQ multiplex PCR; TCRdb stores just in-frame clones and leaves some out. The sample lists some 70,000 clones; approximately 78% were seen once. Sample: PBMCs. Receptor source: a human donor in good health. Both conserved end residues are part of each CDR3. The D gene is left open where the match is weak. A clone size is listed for some rows: how often the clone was seen (once, few, many), or a class if it is expanded.

abundance	d_gene	v_gene	j_gene	CDR3aa	CDR3nt
few	-	TRBV11-3	TRBJ2-2	CASSAIQETNTGELFF	TGTGCCAGCAGCGCCATCCAGGAAACGAACACCGGGGAGCTGTTTTTT
-	TRBD1	TRBV2	TRBJ2-2	CASGRGQGAGTGELFF	TGTGCCAGCGGGCGCGGACAGGGGGCGGGAACCGGGGAGCTGTTTTTT
-	TRBD2	TRBV2	TRBJ2-1	CASSEAGPSGGEQFF	TGTGCCAGCAGTGAAGCGGGCCCTAGCGGGGGTGAGCAGTTCTTC
-	TRBD2	TRBV10-2	TRBJ2-1	CASSERQEAGGKNEQFF	TGCGCCAGCAGTGAGCGGCAGGAAGCGGGGGGAAAGAATGAGCAGTTCTTC
-	-	TRBV2	TRBJ1-5	CASSERGGRYKKPQHF	TGTGCCAGCAGTGAACGGGGAGGTCGATATAAGAAGCCCCAGCATTTT
few	TRBD1	TRBV14	TRBJ1-1	CASSQVTGAGEAFF	TGTGCCAGCAGCCAGGTAACAGGGGCCGGTGAAGCTTTCTTT
-	-	TRBV30	TRBJ2-2	CAWNGGWNTGELFF	TGTGCCTGGAACGGGGGTTGGAACACCGGGGAGCTGTTTTTT
-	TRBD1	TRBV5-4	TRBJ1-3	CASSGTGFSGNTIYF	TGTGCCAGCAGCGGGACAGGGTTCTCTGGAAACACCATATATTTT
-	-	TRBV7-2	TRBJ2-7	CASSFAAEQYF	TGTGCCAGCAGCTTTGCGGCCGAGCAGTACTTC
once	TRBD1	TRBV28	TRBJ2-5	CASSLFGQGRETQYF	TGTGCCAGCAGTTTGTTTGGACAGGGGAGGGAGACCCAGTACTTC
-	-	TRBV30	TRBJ2-2	CAWKAGLYTGELFF	TGTGCCTGGAAGGCAGGATTGTACACCGGGGAGCTGTTTTTT
few	-	TRBV25-1	TRBJ1-1	CASSEWAVNTEAFF	TGTGCCAGCAGTGAATGGGCAGTGAACACTGAAGCTTTCTTT
once	-	TRBV27	TRBJ1-4	CASSSQGPTNEKLFF	TGTGCCAGCAGTTCACAGGGACCAACTAATGAAAAACTGTTTTTT
-	TRBD1	TRBV2	TRBJ2-7	CASSSTGSYEQYF	TGTGCCAGCAGTTCGACAGGGTCCTACGAGCAGTACTTC
few	-	TRBV19	TRBJ1-1	CASSASRGTEAFF	TGTGCCAGTAGTGCCTCCAGGGGCACTGAAGCTTTCTTT
-	TRBD1	TRBV25-1	TRBJ1-2	CASSVSGTGDNYGYTF	TGTGCCAGCAGTGTCTCCGGGACAGGCGACAACTATGGCTACACCTTC
-	-	TRBV5-1	TRBJ1-1	CASSLGGSLVSDTEAFF	TGCGCCAGCAGCTTGGGGGGCAGTTTAGTTTCGGACACTGAAGCTTTCTTT
-	TRBD1	TRBV9	TRBJ2-7	CASSVEGDSSYEQYF	TGTGCCAGCAGCGTAGAGGGGGACAGCTCCTACGAGCAGTACTTC
-	-	TRBV5-4	TRBJ1-6	CASIRQATVDSPLHF	TGTGCCAGCATCCGACAGGCCACCGTGGATTCACCCCTCCACTTT
once	-	TRBV7-6	TRBJ2-2	CASSLGRGNTGELFF	TGTGCCAGCAGCCTAGGGCGGGGCAACACCGGGGAGCTGTTTTTT
-	TRBD1	TRBV6-1	TRBJ1-1	CASRTGATEAFF	TGTGCCAGCAGGACAGGGGCGACTGAAGCTTTCTTT
once	-	TRBV19	TRBJ1-1	CASSILGQHTEAFF	TGTGCCAGTAGTATTCTGGGACAACACACTGAAGCTTTCTTT
-	-	TRBV19	TRBJ1-1	CASSISGDEAFF	TGTGCCAGTAGTATATCGGGGGATGAAGCTTTCTTT
-	-	TRBV19	TRBJ1-5	CASSTNGGWSNQPQHF	TGTGCCAGTAGTACCAACGGGGGATGGAGCAATCAGCCCCAGCATTTT